This T cell receptor beta chain comes out of a study of T-cell memory formation after mild COVID-19. Findings and caveats of the study: The pre-infection memory compartment contained some responding clones, suggesting cross-reactive memory joined. Contracting CD8+ clones were enriched in EMRA, CD4+ mainly in CM and EM.

TCRdb processed the 5' RACE reads anew with MiXCR; each CDR3 protein has one entry. The sample shows about 150,000 distinct CDR3 sequences, over 10% of them seen only once. This clonotype was seen a few times. Its antigen remains unknown. V was trimmed by 7 bases and J by 7 bases, leaving 23 bases between them. Germline assignment: CDR1 SGHTS and CDR2 YDEGEE. CDR3 size: 15 residues. Sequencing used PBMCs or a T cell subset sorted from them (not recorded which). The receptor was isolated from a man between 18 and 29 years old who had mild COVID-19 (a few samples of this study predate the infection). Cell type and time point are not known. The chain carries TRBV5-8 and TRBJ2-5; a weak D match, TRBD1 (6 bases). This CDR3 is CASRTGNRALWTQYF. The CDR3 DNA reads TGTGCCAGCCGCACAGGGAATCGAGCCCTTTGGACCCAGTACTTC.